The clone carrying this TCR beta chain was seen a few times. This sample stems from a study of low-dose radiotherapy and immunotherapy resistance in tumors. Overall study context: Every two weeks, the protocol called for intravenous cyclophosphamide at 200 mg/m2. It was given one day before each radiation and immunotherapy administration.

The time point was: before trial treatment. Germline CDR1 is SQVTM and CDR2 is ANQGSEA. The CDR3 is made up of 12 amino acids. The ends lost 6 bases at V and 1 base at J; junction bases unmatched: 1. PCR amplification of the TCRs was performed with Phusion for 20 PCR cycles, and it relied on a constant-region primer together with a V-primer adapter. Each CDR3 protein gets one entry after TCRdb re-called the reads with MiXCR. The sample yields tens of thousands of distinct CDR3 sequences, approximately 12% seen once. The chain recombines TRBV29-1 with TRBJ2-3; 7 nucleotides align to TRBD1. The sequence was obtained from a female donor with ovarian cancer. The sample consisted of PBMCs, taken before treatment. The CDR3 coding sequence is TGCAGCGTCCAGGGGGGCACAGATACGCAGTATTTT. Translation gives CSVQGGTDTQYF.